These 5 T cell receptor beta chains were sequenced from one sample in a study of blood T cell repertoires in COVID-19. Repertoires were generated with immunoSEQ multiplex PCR, while TCRdb's copy carries only in-frame clones and drops some. The sample gives a few hundred thousand clones, around 87% of which show up once; about 1.9% is in the top ten. The sequenced material came from PBMCs or T cells enriched from blood (not recorded which). Source of these receptors: a middle-aged man in a cohort exposed to, infected with or recovered from COVID-19 (not recorded which).

V and J are TRBV6-5 and TRBJ2-2; 7 bases match TRBD1. This CDR3 comprises 14 residues. The V and J ends lost 2 bases and 6 bases, in that order; junction bases with no gene match: 3. Germline lookup yields CDR1 MNHEY and CDR2 SVGAGI. The DNA of the CDR3 is TGTGCCAGCAGTTACGTGGGGACAGCCGGGGAGCTGTTTTTT. Residues: CASSYVGTAGELFF.

The rearrangement joins TRBV30 to TRBJ1-5; D is possibly TRBD1 (5 bases). With 1 base removed from V and 5 bases from J, the gap between germline ends came to 9 bases. There are 13 residues in the CDR3. Germline CDR1 GTSNPN, CDR2 SVGIG (reference sequence). CDR3 DNA: TGTGCCTGGAGTGGGACAAGCCATCAGCCCCAGCATTTT. It specifies CAWSGTSHQPQHF.

The rearrangement links TRBV2 to TRBJ2-3; 11 nucleotides line up with TRBD2. The CDR3 sequence is 15 residues long. Germline V CDR1 and CDR2: SNHLY, FYNNEI. Unmatched junction bases numbered 7, after V lost 5 bases and J lost 6 bases. The chain's CDR3 is CASSRLAGKADTQYF. DNA of the CDR3: TGTGCCAGCAGTCGACTAGCGGGAAAGGCGGATACGCAGTATTTT.

This clone has at least ten counts. This chain links TRBV27 with TRBJ2-1; 11 nucleotides match TRBD2. Trimming took 0 bases from V and 8 from J; bases not matched to a gene: 9. Germline assignment: CDR1 MNHEY and CDR2 SMNVEV (reference sequence). This CDR3 is 17 amino acids long. The CDR3, as DNA: TGTGCCAGCAGTTTATCCCTAGCGGGAGGACATTGGGATGAGCAGTTCTTC. It codes for CASSLSLAGGHWDEQFF.

The rearrangement uses TRBV7-8 and TRBJ2-7; possible D gene TRBD1, 5 bases. Germline-derived CDR1 and CDR2 are SGHVS and FQNEAQ. The CDR3 runs 12 residues. Deletions cut 2 bases from V and 6 bases from J, with 8 bases between. CDR3 nucleotides: TGTGCCAGCAGCTTAAAGGGGTCCGAGCAGTACTTC. Translating it yields CASSLKGSEQYF.